This TCR beta chain comes out of a study of CD8+ T cells in alopecia areata. Regarding this clone: Antigen unknown.

Findings and caveats of the study: Among the 100 top clones, expanded CD8+ clones, like scalp clonality, were significantly decreased by tofacitinib.

Treatment reported: oral pan-JAK inhibitor, 5-10 mg twice daily. The V gene's germline CDR1 is GTSNPN and CDR2 SVGIG (reference sequence). Trimming removed 3 bases at V and 4 bases at J, with 12 bases between. This CDR3 is 13 amino acids long. Once RNA had been extracted, it was reverse transcribed into cDNA to act as the sequencing template. The table came from immunoSEQ multiplex PCR; TCRdb's copy has only in-frame clones and leaves some out. Of approximately 200,000 clones detected, 60% appear once; the ten largest clones hold 3% to 3.5%. Specimen: CD4+ T cells sorted from blood, collected at week 4, from a patient treated with tofacitinib. The receptor was isolated from a human donor with alopecia areata. The V gene is TRBV30, the J gene TRBJ1-2; D is uncertain. CDR3 coding DNA: TGTGCCTGGAGGGCGACACCTTTCTATGGCTACACCTTC. Translating it yields CAWRATPFYGYTF.